Shown below are 8 T cell receptor beta chains from a single sample sequenced in a study of T cell responses to AZD1222 COVID-19 vaccine. Clones were sequenced by immunoSEQ multiplex PCR, and TCRdb holds only the in-frame ones, with some missing. The sample carries around 95,000 clones, 80% to 95% recorded once. The material sequenced was peripheral blood, taken on day 0 of AZD1222 vaccination. The receptors derive from an adult in good health.

The table lists this clone with a count of one. The V call is TRBV30, the J call TRBJ1-3; D unresolved. V was trimmed by 4 bases and J by 0 bases, leaving 16 bases between them. From germline, CDR1 is GTSNPN and CDR2 SVGIG (reference sequence). The CDR3 is made up of 16 amino acids. Written as DNA, the CDR3 is TGTGCCTGGACCTCAGGAGTAGGGTTCTCTGGAAACACCATATATTTT. This gives the protein CAWTSGVGFSGNTIYF.

The chain recombines TRBV2 with TRBJ1-1; tentative D call: TRBD1 (5 bases). CDR1 and CDR2 from the germline V gene are SNHLY and FYNNEI. The CDR3 consists of 13 residues. V dropped 3 bases and J dropped 2 bases, with 7 bases sitting between them. CDR3 protein: CASSDDSNTEAFF. The CDR3 DNA follows: TGTGCCAGCAGTGACGACAGCAACACTGAAGCTTTCTTT.

The rearrangement uses TRBV11-2 and TRBJ2-3; no clear D. CDR1 SGHAT and CDR2 FQNNGV come from the germline V gene. V was cut by 0 bases and J by 1 base, with 2 bases left in between. The CDR3 is made up of 13 amino acids. The CDR3 nucleotides are TGTGCCAGCAGCTTAGACCGCACAGATACGCAGTATTTT. Translating it yields CASSLDRTDTQYF. Full variable domain (rest looked up from reference TRBV11-2 and TRBJ2-3): EAGVAQSPRYKIIEKRQSVAFWCNPISGHATLYWYQQILGQGPKLLIQFQNNGVVDDSQLPKDRFSAERLKGVDSTLKIQPAKLEDSAVYLCASSLDRTDTQYFGPGTRLTVL.

The rearrangement joins TRBV18 to TRBJ2-2; 7 nucleotides agree with TRBD1. Trimming at V came to 5 bases and at J to 2 bases, leaving 8 bases not matched to a gene. CDR1 KGHSH and CDR2 LQKENI come from the germline V gene. The CDR3 is 16 amino acids. The CDR3 DNA reads as TGTGCCAGCTCATCACAGGGGTCCTCAAACACCGGGGAGCTGTTTTTT. This gives the protein CASSSQGSSNTGELFF.

The rearrangement links TRBV28 to TRBJ2-7; 8 nucleotides agree with TRBD1. CDR3 length: 15 residues. Germline V lookup: CDR1 MDHEN, CDR2 SYDVKM. With 1 base clipped from V and 4 bases from J, the junction kept 6 bases outside the gene matches. The CDR3 reads CASSLSSTGDYEQYF. The DNA of the CDR3 is TGTGCCAGCAGTTTATCGTCGACAGGGGATTACGAGCAGTACTTC. Drawing the rest from reference TRBV28 and TRBJ2-7, the complete variable domain is DVKVTQSSRYLVKRTGEKVFLECVQDMDHENMFWYRQDPGLGLRLIYFSYDVKMKEKGDIPEGYSVSREKKERFSLILESASTNQTSMYLCASSLSSTGDYEQYFGPGTRLTVT.

This clone was detected once. Here the CDR3 reads CASSVRGGRNTEAFF. DNA for the CDR3: TGTGCCAGCAGCGTACGGGGGGGAAGAAACACTGAAGCTTTCTTT. The V and J genes are TRBV9 and TRBJ1-1; D perhaps matches TRBD1 (5 bases). V gave up 1 base and J gave up 2 bases, with 12 bases separating them. Per germline, CDR1 SGDLS and CDR2 YYNGEE. This CDR3 has 15 residues. The variable domain in full, with the rest retrieved from reference TRBV9 and TRBJ1-1, is DSGVTQTPKHLITATGQRVTLRCSPRSGDLSVYWYQQSLDQGLQFLIQYYNGEERAKGNILERFSAQQFPDLHSELNLSSLELGDSALYFCASSVRGGRNTEAFFGQGTRLTVV.

This chain joins TRBV4-1 and TRBJ2-7; the D gene is possibly TRBD1 (6 bases). V was clipped by 4 bases and J by 3 bases, with 22 bases between them. The germline V gene encodes CDR1 MGHRA and CDR2 YSYEKL. The CDR3 is 17 amino acids. This chain's CDR3 is CASSLQIRTDNYYEQYF. CDR3 nucleotide sequence: TGCGCCAGCAGCCTACAGATCCGGACAGATAATTACTACGAGCAGTACTTC.

V usage is TRBV6-1 and J usage is TRBJ1-3, with D uncertain. The length of the CDR3 is 14 residues. In germline, CDR1 is MNHNS, CDR2 SASEGT. V dropped 2 bases and J dropped 4 bases, with 9 bases sitting between them. CDR3 loop: CASSEMTGGNTIYF. The CDR3, as DNA: TGTGCCAGCAGTGAAATGACCGGAGGAAACACCATATATTTT.